Listed here are 17 T cell receptor beta chains from one sample, sequenced in a study of blood T cell repertoires in COVID-19 (dated by TCRdb to about 2020). The library was made by the immunoSEQ multiplex PCR assay. The table was pulled from immuneACCESS by TCRdb, which kept in-frame rearrangements only. Such tables lose some clones; where checked, under half of the loss comes from unresolved V genes, and the rest has no known cause. The sample table contains over 200,000 clones; only one count was recorded for 75% to 90% of them. Of the sample, around 20% falls within the top ten clones. Sequencing was performed on PBMCs or T cells enriched from blood (not recorded which). These TCRs come from a man in his forties who had recovered from COVID-19.

V gene TRBV4-1 combines with J gene TRBJ2-2; a weak D match, TRBD1 (7 bases). The CDR3 is 14 residues long. Trimming removed 5 bases at V and 4 bases at J, with 11 bases between. Germline V gene data show CDR1 as MGHRA and CDR2 as YSYEKL. CDR3 loop: CASSAGQSTGELFF. The CDR3 DNA sequence: TGCGCCAGCAGCGCGGGACAGTCCACCGGGGAGCTGTTTTTT.

The V and J genes are TRBV5-1 and TRBJ2-7, with D unresolved. Per the germline V gene, CDR1 is SGHRS and CDR2 is YFSETQ. V lost 0 bases and J 0 bases, leaving 7 bases between the germline ends. The CDR3 totals 14 residues. Here the CDR3 DNA reads TGCGCCAGCAGCTTGGGCCCGAGCTCCTACGAGCAGTACTTC. Translating gives CASSLGPSSYEQYF.

Written as DNA, the CDR3 is TGTGCCATCAGCGCGGGAGCGGGTAAGGAGACCCAGTACTTC. Translating gives CAISAGAGKETQYF. The rearrangement joins TRBV10-3 to TRBJ2-5, with 7 nucleotides matching TRBD2. This CDR3 has 14 residues. Looked up from germline, CDR1 is ENHRY and CDR2 is SYGVKD. Losses at the gene ends were 6 bases for V and 5 bases for J; bases not matched to a gene: 9.

The chain combines TRBV24-1 with TRBJ2-5; weak D call: TRBD2 (5 bases). The CDR3 is 15 amino acids. The V gene lost 0 bases and the J gene lost 0 bases, with 7 bases spanning the gap. Germline CDR1 reads KGHDR; CDR2 reads SFDVKD. The CDR3 reads CATSDLVAHQETQYF. The CDR3 DNA follows: TGTGCCACCAGTGATTTGGTAGCGCACCAAGAGACCCAGTACTTC.

The chain uses TRBV6-5 and TRBJ2-7; TRBD1 is a possible D gene (6 bases). V was pared by 5 bases and J by 2 bases, with 16 bases between. The CDR3 totals 15 residues. Germline V gene lookup returns CDR1 MNHEY and CDR2 SVGAGI. DNA of the CDR3: TGTGCCAGCAGTCTTCATGGACAGAGTACCTACGAGCAGTACTTC. It is translated as CASSLHGQSTYEQYF.

The chain employs TRBV11-3 and TRBJ2-7, with D possibly matching TRBD2 (6 bases). Deletions cut 5 bases from V and 4 bases from J, with 18 bases between. The germline V gene has CDR1 SGHNT and CDR2 YENEEA. The CDR3 is made up of 15 amino acids. CDR3 sequence: CASSNILRGQYEQYF. CDR3 DNA: TGTGCCAGCAGCAATATACTGCGGGGTCAGTACGAGCAGTACTTC. Based on the CDR3 plus reference TRBV11-3 and TRBJ2-7, the full variable domain is EAGVVQSPRYKIIEKKQPVAFWCNPISGHNTLYWYLQNLGQGPELLIRYENEEAVDDSQLPKDRFSAERLKGVDSTLKIQPAELGDSAVYLCASSNILRGQYEQYFGPGTRLTVT.

The V call is TRBV24-1, the J call TRBJ2-7, with unresolved D. Between the trimmed V and J ends, which lost 4 bases and 7 bases, there was a span of 4 bases. The V gene's germline CDR1 is KGHDR and CDR2 SFDVKD. This CDR3 region has 10 residues. The CDR3 protein is CATSEREQYF. The CDR3 DNA reads as TGTGCCACCAGTGAACGGGAGCAGTACTTC.

The chain uses TRBV6-1 and TRBJ1-2, with D perhaps TRBD1 (6 bases). The V gene's germline CDR1 is MNHNS and CDR2 SASEGT. V lost 4 bases to trimming and J lost 0 bases, with 21 bases between them. CDR3 length equals 18 residues. The CDR3 bases are TGTGCCAGCAGTGGGGCAGCCTTTAACAGGGCCTCTAACTATGGCTACACCTTC. Protein: CASSGAAFNRASNYGYTF.

This rearrangement joins TRBV5-1 to TRBJ1-3; D is perhaps TRBD1 (6 bases). V lost 0 bases and J 2 bases, leaving 12 bases between the germline ends. Germline V gene sequence: CDR1 SGHRS, CDR2 YFSETQ. The CDR3 is made up of 16 amino acids. Here the CDR3 DNA reads TGCGCCAGCAGCTTGGGATCAGGGGAACCTGGAAACACCATATATTTT. Amino acids: CASSLGSGEPGNTIYF.

DNA for the CDR3: TGCAGCTTCCGGACAGCCACCGGGGAGCTGTTTTTT. Amino acid sequence: CSFRTATGELFF. The J gene is TRBJ2-2, the V gene TRBV29-1; D may be TRBD1 (6 bases). The CDR3 totals 12 residues. CDR1 and CDR2 (germline): SQVTM, ANQGSEA. Between the trimmed V and J ends, which lost 8 bases and 4 bases, there was a span of 11 bases.

The CDR3 nucleotides are TGTGCCAGCAGCTTACTAGGCTCCAACTATGGCTACACCTTC. Amino acids: CASSLLGSNYGYTF. The chain has TRBV11-2 and TRBJ1-2; D gene uncertain. The germline V and J ends were trimmed by 2 bases and 2 bases, with 9 bases remaining between them. This CDR3 comprises 14 residues. CDR1 and CDR2 from the germline V gene are SGHAT and FQNNGV.

The gene calls are TRBV7-6 and TRBJ2-7; 11 bases line up with TRBD1. Trimming removed 6 bases from V and 2 bases from J; junction bases left unmatched: 6. CDR1 is SGHVS and CDR2 is FNYEAQ in the germline V gene. This CDR3 is 15 amino acids long. The CDR3 DNA sequence: TGTGCCAGCAGAACCGGGACAGGGGGAACCTACGAGCAGTACTTC. Protein sequence: CASRTGTGGTYEQYF.

This sequence joins TRBV11-2 and TRBJ1-5; 7 bases are shared with TRBD1. V gave up 3 bases and J gave up 2 bases; unmatched junction bases: 4. This CDR3 contains 15 residues. Germline CDR1 and CDR2: SGHAT and FQNNGV. CDR3 residues: CASSFNTGGNQPQHF. The CDR3 region has the DNA TGTGCCAGCAGCTTCAACACAGGGGGCAATCAGCCCCAGCATTTT.

The chain joins TRBV5-4 to TRBJ2-5; 7 bases line up with TRBD2. The J segment lost 3 bases and the V segment lost 0 bases, leaving 5 bases of the junction unmatched. This CDR3 spans 15 amino acids. CDR1 is SGHNT and CDR2 is YYREEE in the germline V gene (reference sequence). The CDR3 region is CASSLEAGRKETQYF. DNA for the CDR3: TGTGCCAGCAGCTTGGAAGCGGGAAGGAAAGAGACCCAGTACTTC.

The V call is TRBV6-5, the J call TRBJ1-1, with D possibly being TRBD1 (5 bases). Deletions cut 2 bases from V and 7 bases from J, with 14 bases between. Per germline, CDR1 MNHEY and CDR2 SVGAGI. CDR3 size: 14 residues. In DNA form, the CDR3 reads TGTGCCAGCAGTTACGTCCCGCGGGGGGGTGAAGCTTTCTTT. Encoded protein: CASSYVPRGGEAFF.

V is TRBV18 and J is TRBJ1-2; TRBD1 matches at 7 bases. Germline CDR1 is KGHSH and CDR2 is LQKENI. Trimming removed 2 bases from V and 6 bases from J; junction bases left unmatched: 6. The CDR3 consists of 14 residues. CDR3 protein: CASSPVTGEDGYTF. The CDR3 DNA sequence: TGTGCCAGCTCACCAGTCACAGGGGAGGATGGCTACACCTTC.

This chain joins TRBV7-2 and TRBJ2-3, with a weak D call TRBD1 (5 bases). The CDR3 length is 15 residues. The germline V gene encodes CDR1 SGHTA and CDR2 FQGNSA. Trimming cost V 2 bases and J 2 bases, with 11 bases left between them. The CDR3 region has the DNA TGTGCCAGCAGCTTAAATCCCAGGGCCACAGATACGCAGTATTTT. Its protein product is CASSLNPRATDTQYF.